Below, 22 T cell receptor beta chains from the same sample are listed, as sequenced in a study of T cells in women clearing cervical HPV infection. TCRdb keeps only in-frame clones here, not all; method: immunoSEQ multiplex PCR. This table lists some 15,000 clones. Sequenced: blood buffy coat. Receptor source: a woman between 18 and 69 years old with a cervical HPV16 infection that either progressed to CIN3+ or cleared (not recorded which).

A remark on this clone: Read sequence stops 3 residues before the CDR3 end, and the germline J gene provides the missing end. The chain links TRBV20-1 to TRBJ2-1, with D possibly TRBD1 on 6 matching bases. The CDR3 is 15 residues long. Germline V gene sequence: CDR1 DFQATT, CDR2 SNEGSKA (reference sequence). V lost 3 bases to trimming and J lost 7 bases, with 19 bases between them. The covered CDR3 bases are TGCAGTGCTAGGGGCCGGGAAGGCAGGGGTAATGAG. Translation gives CSARGREGRGNE. The entire CDR3 protein is CSARGREGRGNEQFF.

As concerns this clone: Read coverage stops 3 residues before the CDR3 terminus; the germline J gene supplies the remainder. The chain joins TRBV19 to TRBJ2-6, with D unresolved. This CDR3 has 15 residues. Trimming removed 6 bases at V and 0 bases at J, with 9 bases between. Germline V gene lookup returns CDR1 LNHDA and CDR2 SQIVND (reference sequence). The sequenced CDR3 bases are TGTGCCAGTAGCACTACGAACTCTGGGGCCAACGTC. Amino acid sequence: CASSTTNSGANV. In full, the CDR3 is CASSTTNSGANVLTF.

Remarks on this clone: The read is 3 residues too short to cover the CDR3 end, so that end is filled in from the germline J gene. The V call is TRBV10-1, the J call TRBJ1-3; D not certain. The CDR3 is 12 residues long. Germline CDR1 WNHNN, CDR2 SYGVQD (reference sequence). With 2 bases removed from V and 5 bases from J, the gap between germline ends came to 4 bases. Partial CDR3 DNA: TGCGCCAGCAGTGAGGTTAGAAACACC. Translating it yields CASSEVRNT. The complete CDR3 protein is CASSEVRNTIYF.

On this clone itself: The CDR3 end falls 3 residues outside the read, so it is completed with the germline J gene. V is TRBV5-6 and J is TRBJ1-1; D not resolved. V dropped 4 bases and J dropped 4 bases, with 11 bases sitting between them. CDR3 length: 13 residues. Germline V gives CDR1 SGHDT, CDR2 YYEEEE. CDR3 bases read: TGTGCCAGCAGCCCCTATAAGGGCACTGAA. Its translation is CASSPYKGTE. The complete CDR3 reads CASSPYKGTEAFF.

For this clone: The read ends 3 residues shy of where the CDR3 ends; the end is completed using the germline J gene. The V call is TRBV19, the J call TRBJ1-2; D ambiguous. CDR3 length equals 13 residues. V was shortened by 1 base and J by 4 bases, with 7 bases between the two germline ends. The V gene's germline CDR1 is LNHDA and CDR2 SQIVND (reference sequence). CDR3 region: CASSIGSPYGYTF. The CDR3 bases that were read are TGTGCCAGTAGTATAGGCAGTCCCTATGGC.

Remarks on this clone: The CDR3 end falls 3 residues outside the read, so it is completed with the germline J gene. The rearrangement joins TRBV11-3 to TRBJ2-1, with TRBD1 matching over 7 bases. Germline V CDR1 and CDR2: SGHNT, YENEEA. The CDR3 runs to 14 residues. With 5 bases clipped from V and 3 bases from J, the junction kept 4 bases outside the gene matches. This chain's CDR3 is CASSVGTDYNEQFF. Incomplete CDR3 DNA: TGTGCCAGCAGCGTCGGGACAGACTACAATGAG.

As to this clone: The read finishes 3 residues shy of the CDR3 end, and the germline J gene is used to complete it. The chain couples TRBV2 to TRBJ1-2; maybe TRBD1 (5 bases). This CDR3 has 14 residues. Germline V gives CDR1 SNHLY, CDR2 FYNNEI. CDR3 amino acids: CASRLAGVSYDYTF. Partial CDR3 DNA: TGTGCCAGCAGACTAGCGGGGGTGTCCTACGAC. Full variable domain (remainder filled in from reference TRBV2 and TRBJ1-2): EPEVTQTPSHQVTQMGQEVILRCVPISNHLYFYWYRQILGQKVEFLVSFYNNEISEKSEIFDDQFSVERPDGSNFTLKIRSTKLEDSAMYFCASRLAGVSYDYTFGSGTRLTVV.

In regard to this clone: The read falls 3 residues short of the CDR3 end, and the missing part is taken from the germline J gene. V is TRBV20-1 and J is TRBJ1-1; no reliable D call. V dropped 3 bases and J dropped 0 bases, with 11 bases sitting between them. The CDR3 totals 14 residues. Per germline, CDR1 DFQATT and CDR2 SNEGSKA (reference sequence). The CDR3 bases that were read are TGCAGTGCTAGTTCTGGCAGGTTGAACACTGAA. Translation: CSASSGRLNTE. The full CDR3 sequence reads CSASSGRLNTEAFF.

Remarks on this clone: The read finishes 3 residues shy of the CDR3 end, and the germline J gene is used to complete it. J is TRBJ2-2 and V is TRBV12-3 or TRBV12-4; perhaps TRBD2 as D (6 bases). This CDR3 contains 16 residues. Trimming took off 2 bases at V and 4 bases at J, with 14 bases between the two ends. The covered CDR3 bases are TGTGCCAGCAGTTTAAGGGACTCCTCGGGCACCGGGGAG. Translating it yields CASSLRDSSGTGE. The entire CDR3 protein is CASSLRDSSGTGELFF.

On this clone: The CDR3 goes on 3 residues after the read ends, and that part is filled in from the germline J gene. This chain uses TRBV10-3 with TRBJ2-1, with unresolved D. The germline CDR1 and CDR2 sequences are ENHRY and SYGVKD. This CDR3 comprises 14 residues. The V end was cut by 7 bases, the J end by 2 bases, with 12 bases between. CDR3 bases read: TGTGCCATCATGTACAGTACAACCTACAATGAG. Translating gives CAIMYSTTYNE. In full, the CDR3 is CAIMYSTTYNEQFF.

As concerns this clone: The CDR3 end falls 3 residues outside the read, so it is completed with the germline J gene. The chain is built from TRBV19 and TRBJ2-3; 8 bases map to TRBD1. The CDR3 is 13 residues long. Germline V gene data show CDR1 as LNHDA and CDR2 as SQIVND (reference sequence). The covered CDR3 bases are TGTGCCAGTAGTACCCAGGGGGCTGAGACG. Translating it yields CASSTQGAET. The CDR3 as a whole reads CASSTQGAETQYF.

With regard to this clone: The sequenced fragment ends 3 residues before the CDR3 boundary, so the rest is inferred from the germline J gene. The chain carries TRBV7-8 and TRBJ2-7; TRBD1 agrees at 10 bases. V trimming: 5 bases; J trimming: 5 bases; junction bases outside the gene matches: 15. Germline loops: CDR1 SGHVS, CDR2 FQNEAQ. The CDR3 is 17 residues long. This chain's CDR3 is CASSQRSRTGGFDEQYF. The covered CDR3 bases are TGTGCCAGCAGCCAGAGGTCCAGGACAGGGGGTTTCGACGAG.

Of note for this clone: The read comes to an end 3 residues before the CDR3 does, leaving the germline J gene to fill in the end. This chain uses TRBV5-1 with TRBJ2-7; TRBD1 might be the D (6 bases). The germline V gene encodes CDR1 SGHRS and CDR2 YFSETQ. The CDR3 contains 14 residues. Trimming stripped 0 bases from V and 5 bases from J, with 12 bases between. CDR3: CASSLGQGSDEQYF. CDR3 DNA, as far as it was read: TGCGCCAGCAGCTTGGGCCAGGGGTCCGACGAG.

The CDR3: CASSLASGANVLTF. The part of the CDR3 DNA that was read is TGTGCCAGCAGCTTAGCCTCTGGGGCCAACGTC. The chain recombines TRBV5-6 with TRBJ2-6; D is unclear. The read gets to within 3 residues of the CDR3 end, and the germline J gene fills in the rest. The V end was cut by 2 bases, the J end by 0 bases, with 3 bases between. CDR3 size: 14 residues. Germline V gives CDR1 SGHDT, CDR2 YYEEEE.

As for this clone: The read is 3 residues too short to cover the CDR3 end, so that end is filled in from the germline J gene. The genes are TRBV6-2 or TRBV6-3 and TRBJ1-1; possible D gene TRBD1, 5 bases. The V gene's germline CDR1 is MNHEY and CDR2 SVGEGT. The CDR3 has 13 amino acids. The chain's CDR3 is CASSPGTSSRAFF. The sequenced part of the CDR3 DNA is TGTGCCAGCAGCCCCGGGACTTCCTCCCGA.

This clone is called medium-sized based on its frequency. CDR3 sequence: CASSGGQGGDSPLHF. The sequenced part of the CDR3 DNA is TGTGCCAGCAGTGGGGGACAGGGCGGAGATTCACCC. V and J are TRBV6-1 and TRBJ1-6; 9 bases line up with TRBD1. The missing CDR3 end, 3 residues past where the read stops, is filled in from the germline J gene. V lost 4 bases, J lost 8 bases, and 6 bases stayed unmatched. The length of the CDR3 is 15 residues. Germline values: CDR1 MNHNS, CDR2 SASEGT.

About this clone itself: Read data end 3 residues before the CDR3 end; the end is taken from the germline J gene. The genes are TRBV23-1 and TRBJ2-7; 7 positions match TRBD1. TRBV23-1 is classed as an ORF, of uncertain function. V shed 4 bases, J shed 4 bases, and the junction held 7 bases outside the gene matches. This CDR3 has 14 amino acids. The covered CDR3 bases are TGCGCCAGCAGTCCACAGGGGCCGTTTTACGAG. It translates to CASSPQGPFYE. The whole CDR3 sequence is CASSPQGPFYEQYF.

A note on this clone: The read gets to within 3 residues of the CDR3 end, and the germline J gene fills in the rest. Other DNA sequences in this sample translate to the same CDR3. V usage is TRBV5-4 and J usage is TRBJ2-4; the match to TRBD2 covers 12 bases. The V gene's germline CDR1 is SGHNT and CDR2 YYREEE (reference sequence). This CDR3 contains 16 residues. J gave up 7 bases and V 5 bases, and 10 bases lay outside the gene matches. CDR3 protein: CASSRTSGASGNIQYF. The part of the CDR3 DNA that was read is TGTGCCAGCAGTAGGACTAGCGGGGCTTCGGGGAACATT. The complete variable domain, with remaining parts taken from reference TRBV5-4 and TRBJ2-4, reads ETGVTQSPTHLIKTRGQQVTLRCSSQSGHNTVSWYQQALGQGPQFIFQYYREEENGRGNFPPRFSGLQFPNYSSELNVNALELDDSALYLCASSRTSGASGNIQYFGAGTRLSVL.

Turning to this clone: The missing CDR3 end, 3 residues past where the read stops, is filled in from the germline J gene. This chain uses TRBV18 with TRBJ2-1, with 10 nucleotides matching TRBD1. Germline V lookup: CDR1 KGHSH, CDR2 LQKENI. V was clipped by 2 bases and J by 4 bases; unmatched bases: 5. This CDR3 is 16 amino acids long. This CDR3 reads CASSPGPGQGYNEQFF. Incomplete CDR3 DNA: TGTGCCAGCTCACCAGGTCCGGGACAGGGGTACAATGAG.

With respect to this clone: The read ends 3 residues before the CDR3 terminus; that terminus is restored from the germline J gene. The J gene is TRBJ2-3, the V gene TRBV6-1; 9 positions match TRBD2. CDR3 length: 18 residues. After removal of 1 base from V and 1 base from J, the junction contained 9 bases not matched to a gene. Germline CDR1 is MNHNS and CDR2 is SASEGT. Partial CDR3 DNA: TGTGCCAGCAGTGAAGGTATCCAAGCGGGGGGTCGCACAGATACG. This sequence encodes CASSEGIQAGGRTDT. The entire CDR3 is CASSEGIQAGGRTDTQYF.

This clone is classed as medium-sized by frequency. From the germline J gene comes the end of the CDR3, since the read stops 3 residues before it. J is TRBJ2-7 and V is TRBV2; 9 nucleotides agree with TRBD1. CDR1 is SNHLY, CDR2 FYNNEI, per germline. The CDR3 consists of 12 residues. V was pared by 8 bases and J by 4 bases, with 3 bases of the junction left unmatched. The covered CDR3 bases are TGTGCCAGCCACAGGGGGCAATACGAG. Translating gives CASHRGQYE. In full, the CDR3 reads CASHRGQYEQYF.

A word on this clone: The read stops 3 residues short of the end of the CDR3; the missing end is completed from the germline J gene. V usage is TRBV5-1 and J usage is TRBJ2-7; 12 nucleotides align to TRBD2. Germline V lookup: CDR1 SGHRS, CDR2 YFSETQ. The J segment lost 5 bases and the V segment lost 2 bases, leaving 5 bases of the junction unmatched. This CDR3 region has 15 residues. The CDR3 sequence is CASSFTGLAGNEQYF. The sequenced CDR3 bases are TGCGCCAGCAGCTTCACCGGACTAGCGGGGAACGAG.